Listed below are T cell receptor beta chains from one sample, sequenced in a study of read filtering for tumor transcriptome and immune sequencing. TCRdb reanalysed the reads using MiXCR and keeps one entry per CDR3 protein. The sample contains some 62,000 distinct CDR3 sequences, approximately 15% of which appear only once. The sequenced material came from a population of CD138-negative cells sorted from bone marrow. These receptors were collected from a donor at least 40 years old with multiple myeloma. Each CDR3 is given with its conserved first and last residue. D genes are given only for firm matches. Where a row states a size, it is once, few, many or the class of an expanded clone; other rows omit it.

CDR3 length	V gene	D gene	clone size	J gene	CDR3 protein	CDR3 DNA
16	TRBV7-2	-	-	TRBJ2-1	CASSFGWGSSYNEQFF	TGTGCCAGCAGCTTTGGTTGGGGTAGCTCCTACAATGAGCAGTTCTTC
16	TRBV10-3	TRBD1	many	TRBJ2-7	CAISEHRGQGPHEQYF	TGTGCCATCAGTGAGCATCGCGGACAGGGACCCCACGAGCAGTACTTC
12	TRBV28	-	few	TRBJ2-7	CASRGGAFVQYF	TGTGCCAGCAGGGGCGGGGCCTTTGTGCAGTACTTC
13	TRBV2	-	-	TRBJ2-3	CASSGQGTDTQYF	TGTGCCAGCAGTGGGCAGGGCACAGATACGCAGTATTTT
13	TRBV6-6	-	few	TRBJ2-1	CASSALGEIGQSF	TGTGCCAGCAGTGCCCTGGGGGAGATTGGGCAGTCCTTC
13	TRBV2	-	many	TRBJ2-3	CASSDSSENTQYF	TGTGCCAGCTCAGATAGCTCGGAGAATACGCAGTATTTT
15	TRBV28	-	many	TRBJ1-5	CASSLVTTGNQPQHF	TGTGCCAGCAGTTTAGTTACGACAGGCAATCAGCCCCAGCATTTT
15	TRBV24-1	TRBD1	-	TRBJ1-5	CATAPGQGAGQPQHF	TGTGCCACCGCTCCGGGACAGGGGGCCGGCCAGCCCCAGCATTTT
17	TRBV6-2/TRBV6-3	TRBD1	few	TRBJ2-2	CASSNAGTGGAAGELFF	TGTGCCAGCAGTAACGCCGGGACAGGGGGCGCCGCCGGGGAGCTGTTTTTT
19	TRBV21-1	-	many	TRBJ2-2	CASSSPSLDRRTNTGELFF	TGTGCCAGCAGCAGCCCTAGTCTTGACAGGCGTACGAACACCGGGGAGCTGTTTTTT
13	TRBV27	TRBD2	many	TRBJ2-1	CASRAGGYNEQFF	TGTGCCAGCAGGGCGGGGGGCTACAATGAGCAGTTCTTC
13	TRBV29-1	TRBD1	-	TRBJ1-1	CSVERTGNTEAFF	TGCAGCGTCGAAAGGACAGGGAACACTGAAGCTTTCTTT
19	TRBV6-5	TRBD2	many	TRBJ2-3	CASSRYLRGLAGGTDTQYF	TGTGCCAGCAGCCGATACCTAAGGGGACTAGCGGGGGGCACAGATACGCAGTATTTT
17	TRBV11-2	TRBD2	many	TRBJ2-1	CASSSILAASSYNEQFF	TGTGCCAGCAGCTCTATTCTAGCGGCTAGCTCCTACAATGAGCAGTTCTTC
14	TRBV6-5	TRBD2	many	TRBJ2-7	CASRYKREVYEQYF	TGTGCCAGCAGGTACAAGCGGGAGGTGTACGAGCAGTACTTC
15	TRBV7-3	-	many	TRBJ2-7	CASSLTGQRAYEQYF	TGTGCCAGCAGCTTAACAGGACAGAGAGCCTACGAGCAGTACTTC
12	TRBV6-2/TRBV6-3	-	many	TRBJ1-5	CASSSPNQPQHF	TGTGCCAGCAGCTCCCCCAATCAGCCCCAGCATTTT
14	TRBV29-1	-	-	TRBJ2-1	CSVNEGGAINEQFF	TGCAGCGTCAACGAAGGGGGGGCCATCAATGAGCAGTTCTTC
18	TRBV6-5	TRBD2	-	TRBJ2-5	CASSYLKPSGRGQETQYF	TGTGCCAGCAGTTACTTGAAGCCTAGCGGGAGGGGTCAAGAGACCCAGTACTTC
17	TRBV6-4	-	-	TRBJ2-3	CASSDTAGAYWPDTQYF	TGTGCCAGCAGTGACACGGCAGGGGCGTACTGGCCAGATACGCAGTATTTT
13	TRBV5-1	-	few	TRBJ1-2	CASHLGGGYGYTF	TGCGCCAGCCACTTAGGAGGGGGCTATGGCTACACCTTC
12	TRBV20-1	TRBD1	many	TRBJ1-1	CSAPTGVTEAFF	TGCAGTGCTCCCACAGGGGTCACTGAAGCTTTCTTT
14	TRBV12-3/TRBV12-4	-	few	TRBJ2-5	CASSPRAPQGTQYF	TGTGCCAGCAGTCCCCGGGCGCCACAAGGGACCCAGTACTTC
14	TRBV20-1	TRBD2	many	TRBJ2-7	CSAWTSGSLYEQYF	TGCAGTGCTTGGACTAGCGGGAGCTTGTACGAGCAGTACTTC
13	TRBV29-1	TRBD1	many	TRBJ1-5	CSAGQGSNQPQHF	TGCAGCGCGGGACAGGGGAGCAATCAGCCCCAGCATTTT
15	TRBV11-1	TRBD1	many	TRBJ2-7	CASSTPGQGLYEQYF	TGTGCCAGCAGCACACCGGGACAGGGTTTGTACGAGCAGTACTTC
16	TRBV7-3	TRBD2	few	TRBJ2-5	CASSVTGTWGGETQYF	TGTGCCAGCAGCGTAACCGGGACTTGGGGAGGGGAGACCCAGTACTTC
17	TRBV27	TRBD2	-	TRBJ2-3	CASGSGLAGGLTDTRYF	TGTGCCAGCGGTTCCGGACTAGCGGGAGGGCTTACGGATACGCGGTATTTT
13	TRBV5-1	-	many	TRBJ2-2	CASSWASTGELFF	TGCGCCAGCAGTTGGGCCTCCACCGGGGAGCTGTTTTTT
18	TRBV29-1	TRBD2	-	TRBJ2-5	CSVEDLWLAGVVRETQYF	TGCAGCGTTGAAGATCTGTGGCTAGCGGGAGTCGTACGAGAGACCCAGTACTTC
16	TRBV24-1	TRBD1	-	TRBJ2-1	CATSDPDRGPYNEQFF	TGTGCCACCAGTGACCCGGACAGGGGACCCTACAATGAGCAGTTCTTC
15	TRBV20-1	TRBD2	many	TRBJ2-7	CSAKGLRLADYEQYF	TGCAGTGCTAAGGGCCTCCGGCTAGCGGACTACGAGCAGTACTTC
15	TRBV3-1	-	many	TRBJ2-2	CASSPTVANTGELFF	TGTGCCAGCAGCCCGACAGTCGCGAACACCGGGGAGCTGTTTTTT
16	TRBV12-3/TRBV12-4	TRBD2	-	TRBJ2-3	CASSLPSGPRTDTQYF	TGTGCCAGCAGTTTACCTAGCGGTCCCAGGACAGATACGCAGTATTTT
13	TRBV7-9	-	many	TRBJ1-2	CASSFGQIDGYTF	TGTGCCAGCAGCTTCGGACAGATAGATGGCTACACCTTC
15	TRBV12-3/TRBV12-4	-	many	TRBJ1-5	CASKQHGLWGQPQHF	TGTGCCAGCAAACAGCATGGGCTCTGGGGTCAGCCCCAGCATTTT
11	TRBV30	-	-	TRBJ2-1	CAWSPADEQFF	TGTGCCTGGAGTCCAGCCGATGAGCAGTTCTTC
15	TRBV5-1	TRBD1	many	TRBJ1-5	CASSEGQGINQPQHF	TGCGCCAGCAGCGAGGGACAGGGTATAAATCAGCCCCAGCATTTT
15	TRBV28	-	many	TRBJ2-1	CASSTAGGSYNEQFF	TGTGCCAGCAGTACAGCGGGTGGCTCCTACAATGAGCAGTTCTTC
15	TRBV4-1	TRBD1	many	TRBJ2-2	CASSQPDRDDGELFF	TGCGCCAGCAGCCAACCGGACAGGGATGACGGGGAGCTGTTTTTT
13	TRBV11-2	TRBD1	many	TRBJ2-7	CASSVGTGHEQYF	TGTGCCAGCAGCGTCGGGACAGGGCACGAGCAGTACTTC
14	TRBV2	-	-	TRBJ1-2	CASTTATVNYGYTF	TGTGCCAGCACAACCGCCACAGTAAACTATGGCTACACCTTC
16	TRBV10-3	-	many	TRBJ2-3	CAISDPRGLSIDTQYF	TGTGCCATCAGTGACCCACGGGGCTTAAGCATAGATACGCAGTATTTT
16	TRBV7-2	TRBD2	many	TRBJ2-5	CASSLTGTSVQETQYF	TGTGCCAGCAGCTTGACCGGGACTAGCGTCCAAGAGACCCAGTACTTC
16	TRBV3-1	TRBD2	-	TRBJ2-1	CASSPTGLDLYNEQFF	TGTGCCAGCAGCCCTACTGGACTAGATCTATACAATGAGCAGTTCTTC
13	TRBV20-1	TRBD2	many	TRBJ2-7	CSARLAGLYEQYF	TGCAGTGCCCGCCTAGCGGGACTATACGAGCAGTACTTC
14	TRBV5-1	TRBD1	many	TRBJ1-1	CASSADRGNTEAFF	TGCGCCAGCAGCGCGGACAGGGGAAACACTGAAGCTTTCTTT
15	TRBV7-2	TRBD2	many	TRBJ2-1	CASSEAGGSYNEQFF	TGTGCCAGCAGCGAAGCGGGAGGTTCCTACAATGAGCAGTTCTTC